Included here is one TCR beta chain sequence, with context. This clone was detected only a few times. The clone's antigen remains unknown. No quality values exist for individual bases; no much larger clone is one base distant. Other DNA sequences within the sample encode an identical CDR3. Participants were included only if at least one PBMC sample before ART initiation and at least two post-ART samples were available. Treatment was received in the United States of America by all participants with HIV. Cryopreserved samples of 1-10 million PBMC were thawed and washed before DNA extraction. At the time of the earliest PBMC sample, participants with HIV were aged between about 23 and 54 years. Each participant contributed PBMC samples from 1-4 timepoints before ART initiation and 2-8 timepoints after ART initiation, with a median of 7 samples. For every participant, serial HIV viral load, CD4+ T-cell count, ART history and demographic data were obtained. Using a Qiagen kit on a QIAcube, genomic DNA was extracted from unsorted PBMC, with samples processed in batches of 12.

The CDR3 holds 14 amino acids from the cysteine to the phenylalanine. The DNA shown is the 42-base CDR3, in frame from base 1. CDR1 and CDR2 are drawn from the germline V gene: SGHNT, YENEEA. V lost 3 bases and J lost 0 bases; the stretch between them is 9 bases long. This record comes from a study of long-term antiretroviral therapy in people with HIV (dated by TCRdb to 2021 to 2024). Background for the entire study: The earliest samples were collected about a decade before the 2015 WHO recommendation for immediate ART, when ART was typically delayed until CD4 counts fell. A retrospective serial study tested whether changes in peripheral blood TRB repertoire composition and diversity were associated with ART initiation and durable HIV suppression. The cohort contributed under 200 cryopreserved PBMC samples from about 31 adults with confirmed HIV infection, collected serially over a mean of about six years (range 1-12). No cross-contamination during QIAcube processing turned up in test extractions that ran a monoclonal T-cell line alongside 30 to 35 polyclonal samples. About 35% of the 30 participants with HIV were female.

The investigation overall reported the following: Narrower CDR3 length ranges were observed in HIV repertoires than in controls, and an antigen-experienced repertoire with only a slight naive shift after ART was suggested by the network structure. The samples span the years 2004 to 2017, and the ART regimens used at that time may not be as effective as current regimens. No data were available on ART adherence, viral resistance or therapy changes, limiting inferences about post-ART repertoire changes. At every time point, the repertoire was dominated by expanded TRB clones first identified before ART initiation, although this dominance fluctuated and, in many PLHIV, declined after ART. Because PBMC availability was limited, only the TCR beta chain was sequenced, with no alpha chain pairing. Starting ART was linked to a significant rise in TRB diversity, yet even with long-term ART the diversity remained significantly lower than in transplant donor controls. Because pre-ART samples had limited cell numbers, profiling was done on unsorted PBMC rather than on sorted CD4+ and CD8+ T cells.

The immunoSEQ hsTCRB v3.0 assay was used at survey level resolution to sequence the TRB variable region. TRB sequencing targeted a depth of about 35,000-50,000 T-cell genomes per sample. An Illumina MiSeq with a v3 150-cycle kit was used to sequence the pooled TRB libraries. The published analysis was carried out like this. Repertoire analysis was performed in R inside a reproducible Nextflow workflow that covered QC, data transformation and analysis. LymphoSeq2, an R package for exploring AIRR-Seq data, was used to implement the custom analyses. A handful of samples that yielded fewer than 5000 total TRB sequences were excluded, so that around 190 HIV repertoires were analyzed. Among the approximately 200 retained HIV repertoires, some 60 were collected before ART initiation and approximately 130 after ART initiation. Each repertoire was downsampled to 5000 TRB nucleotide sequences, and summary statistics were averaged across 100 downsampling iterations. TRB sequences were retained for analysis only if CDR3 regions of at least seven amino acids were present. Diversity was assessed using a clonality score derived from Shannon entropy and using the Gini coefficient. In the repertoire networks, any two of the top 5000 CDR3 amino acid sequences were linked whenever the two sequences differed by an edit distance of one. For TRB CDR3 amino acid sequences, GLIPH2 was used to predict antigen specificity groups and MHC restriction. To flag known associations with CMV, EBV, HIV or tissue antigens, CDR3 amino acid sequences were compared against VDJdb and McPAS-TCR. Pre-ART, post-ART and control groups were compared with Wilcoxon signed-rank tests and Holm-Bonferroni correction. TCRdb re-hosts the immuneACCESS table, in-frame sequences only. Its copies lack some clones; in the studies checked, an unresolved V gene accounts for under half of them, and the cause for the rest is not known. V and J calls and clone size are as listed in that table; D and trimming were resolved from the DNA. The sample table holds over 30,000 clones, of which 82% were seen once. The ten largest make up about 6.5% of the sample.

This sequence was found in a man aged 18 to 30 with HIV. Here the chain combines TRBV11-3 and TRBJ2-7; the D gene cannot be named for sure. The specimen was unsorted PBMCs, collected 0.6 years after starting antiretroviral therapy. The CDR3 in this case is CASSLGGSSYEQYF. The DNA sequence is as follows: TGTGCCAGCAGCTTGGGCGGCAGCTCCTACGAGCAGTACTTC.